This T cell receptor (beta chain) was obtained from a study of blood T cell repertoires in COVID-19. Repertoires were generated with immunoSEQ multiplex PCR, while TCRdb's copy carries only in-frame clones and drops some. The sample includes tens of thousands of clones, 92% of them seen just once. This clone was recorded only once. With V trimmed by 1 base and J by 0 bases, 0 bases remained unmatched. Germline V gives CDR1 GTSNPN, CDR2 SVGIG (reference sequence). This CDR3 has 13 residues. This chain joins TRBV30 and TRBJ2-7; 7 nucleotides align to TRBD1. The receptor was derived from a man between 45 and 60 years old with active COVID-19. Material for sequencing was peripheral blood. CDR3 bases: TGTGCCTGGAGTGCAGGGGGCTCCTACGAGCAGTACTTC. As protein: CAWSAGGSYEQYF.